A selection of T cell receptor beta chains follows, all from one sample in a study of vaccination and CD4 T cells after COVID-19. No antigen has been identified for these receptors. MiXCR, run by TCRdb on the PCR reads, gives a single entry per CDR3 protein. The sample holds fewer than 15,000 distinct CDR3 sequences, 48% seen once. The sequenced material came from CD4+ T cells from blood, cultured in vitro. The receptors here all came from a human donor who had recovered from COVID-19. Both conserved end residues are part of each CDR3. The D gene is left open where the match is weak. Size is stated for part of the rows, as once, few or many counts, or as a class when the clone is expanded.

j_call | v_call | clone_size | d_call | cdr3_nt | cdr3_aa
TRBJ1-2 | TRBV7-3 | - | TRBD1 | TGTGCCAGCAGTCCCGGGACAGGGAGCGAGGACTATGGCTACACCTTC | CASSPGTGSEDYGYTF
TRBJ1-5 | TRBV2 | - | - | TGTGCCAGCAGTGAAGCGTTGGGGGTCAATCAGCCCCAGCATTTT | CASSEALGVNQPQHF
TRBJ1-1 | TRBV12-2 | - | - | TGTGCAAGTCGCTTCTCCCTAGGACGACAGGGGGCCTCGGTTACTGAAGCTTTCTTT | CASRFSLGRQGASVTEAFF
TRBJ2-5 | TRBV6-1 | - | - | TGTGCCAGCAGAATGACCGGGGGTAGCCAAGAGACCCAGTACTTC | CASRMTGGSQETQYF
TRBJ2-1 | TRBV11-2 | - | - | TGTGCCAGCAGCTCCCGGGACACCTACAATGAGCAGTTCTTC | CASSSRDTYNEQFF
TRBJ2-2 | TRBV18 | - | - | TGTGCCAGCTCACCTGGACAGAACACCGGGGAGCTGTTTTTT | CASSPGQNTGELFF
TRBJ1-3 | TRBV12-3/TRBV12-4 | few | TRBD1 | TGTGCCAGCAGTTCCGGGACAGTAGGAAACACCATATATTTT | CASSSGTVGNTIYF
TRBJ1-1 | TRBV6-5 | - | TRBD1 | TGTGCCAGCAGTTCCCGGACAGGGCTTACTGAAGCTTTCTTT | CASSSRTGLTEAFF
TRBJ1-5 | TRBV4-2 | - | - | TGTGCCAGCAGCCCCCAGGCAGCGACCAATCAGCCCCAGCATTTT | CASSPQAATNQPQHF
TRBJ2-7 | TRBV6-5 | - | - | TGTGCCAGCAGTTACGGGTCGAACTCCTACGAGCAGTACTTC | CASSYGSNSYEQYF
TRBJ2-1 | TRBV27 | - | TRBD2 | TGTGCCAGCAGTTCCATCCGGACTAGCGGGAGGGGGTCCTACAATGAGCAGTTCTTC | CASSSIRTSGRGSYNEQFF